Given below is one TCR beta chain in context. Antigen specificity is unknown. The record originates from a study of siplizumab effects on memory and regulatory T cells. Study observations and caveats: With siplizumab, Treg-derived clones averaged roughly 66% of mappable alloreactive CD4+ clones, versus 26.9% in controls. Siplizumab produced a significant reduction in alloreactive sequences that were traceable to unstimulated CD4+ memory cells.

Produced via immunoSEQ multiplex PCR; TCRdb's table is partial and in-frame only. The sample shows roughly 26,000 clones, about 79% of them seen only once. CDR3 size: 14 residues. The V end lost 0 bases, the J end lost 6 bases, and 9 bases lay between the germline ends. Looked up from germline, CDR1 is KGHSH and CDR2 is LQKENI. The sequence was collected from a human donor in good health. Sequences were obtained from memory CD4+ T cells sorted from blood. The chain employs TRBV18 and TRBJ2-1; D remains unclear. CDR3 DNA sequence: TGTGCCAGCTCACCACCGCGGCCCTCCAATGAGCAGTTCTTC. As protein: CASSPPRPSNEQFF. Full variable domain (rest looked up from reference TRBV18 and TRBJ2-1): NAGVMQNPRHLVRRRGQEARLRCSPMKGHSHVYWYRQLPEEGLKFMVYLQKENIIDESGMPKERFSAEFPKEGPSILRIQQVVRGDSAAYFCASSPPRPSNEQFFGPGTRLTVL.